This TCR beta chain was profiled in a study of cytomegalovirus exposure and HLA in healthy donors (dated by TCRdb to between 2016 and 2019). Concerning the study at large: According to an earlier analysis of 587 of the donors, about 179 million T cells yielded 117 million unique TCR beta sequences and around 300 Gb of sequence data. An earlier analysis of about 600 of the donors used high-throughput TCR beta sequencing to judge whether each TCR beta V gene segment behaved as functional or pseudogenic. The number of donors typed differed by locus, with roughly 629-640 for A, B, C, DRB1 and DQB1, more than 500 for DQA1, approximately 580 for DPA1, and approximately 470 for DPB1. Rather than drawing on any new phenotypic data, the later analysis identified candidate immune exposures from TCR beta sequences and the way those sequences occurred across donors. Donor age, sex, ethnicity and CMV serostatus were compiled alongside the repertoire data. Every discovery cohort repertoire had been produced on one sequencing platform. A later analysis re-analyzed previously published TCR beta repertoires from approximately 670 donors and added high-resolution HLA genotyping to study TCR occurrence patterns. Roughly 300 gigabases of sequencing data and approximately 84 million unique TCR sequences were included in an early release covering about 600 HLA-typed donors. The study aimed to test whether signatures of past pathogen exposure could be identified by cataloging public T cell receptors. The T cell repertoires of 666 subjects were profiled by immunosequencing and related to cytomegalovirus serostatus. Of the roughly 420 genotyped donors, 81% were placed in the genetic ancestry cluster associated with self-reported Caucasian donors. Genome-wide SNP genotypes for about 65% of the roughly 670 donors were used in a later genetic analysis, which treated that subset as a discovery cohort. The study combined high-throughput TCR immunosequencing, statistical association of individual TCRs with disease status, and machine learning to predict cytomegalovirus infection status. Four to six DR-DQ haplotypes were handled as single units for association and clustering, since linkage in the cohort was strong. In addition to the first cohort of approximately 650 subjects, a separate validation cohort of under 150 different subjects was used. Class I and class II HLA loci were covered by the typing at four-digit resolution. On average, roughly 250,000 unique TCR beta nucleotide sequences were sequenced per donor among 300 to 500 genotyped donors of the cohort, with roughly 18% of those sequences being non-productive. Results and caveats for the whole study, not just this receptor: Correlated functional status among segregating V segments might be attributable to linkage disequilibrium, but an unknown experimental factor could not be ruled out. A cluster of highly shared sequence variants was judged likely to represent a technical artifact of the sequencing pipeline. According to a later genetic analysis, donors in an Asian-associated ancestry cluster had fewer N-insertions in productive TCRs than the approximately 700-donor mean. Specific HLA alleles were associated with 15,000 to 20,000 TCR beta sequences at a false discovery rate of 0.05 in a later analysis. The classifier was reported to diagnose cytomegalovirus status with high specificity and sensitivity in both the original cohort and the validation cohort. In a later analysis, TCR association rates were found to vary across HLA loci, with the most associated TCRs seen for DRB1 alleles and the fewest for HLA-C alleles. Most CMV-associated TCR beta chains appeared to be HLA-restricted in a later analysis, and the HLA associations seemed to be driven largely by CMV exposure. According to the authors, the approach could potentially be generalized to other disease states and immunological phenotypes. According to a later analysis, parvovirus B19, influenza, CMV and Epstein-Barr virus appeared linked to several top co-occurrence clusters. For the cohort, immune exposure information was limited to CMV serostatus. The 87-base-pair reads could not distinguish some IMGT-functional V segments, including TRBV6-2 and TRBV6-3, so those segments were excluded. In vitro tests confirmed that a few of the cytomegalovirus-associated TCR beta chains recognize cytomegalovirus antigens. When HLA alleles, especially DR and DQ, strongly co-occurred, attributing TCR associations to individual alleles was difficult. A further reported finding was that TCR beta sequences accurately predicted the HLA-A and HLA-B alleles for most subjects in the first cohort. In a later genetic analysis, a missense DCLRE1C variant was associated with V-gene and J-gene trimming of TCR beta chains, and the association was replicated in an independent cohort. Because counts were too low, 15 to 20 rarely observed V segments, including chromosome 9 orphons, were left out of the earlier analysis of approximately 580 of the donors. An earlier analysis of 587 of the donors showed that most TCR beta V segments appeared in productive rearrangements either about 87% or about 30% of the time, which broadly matched IMGT annotations. In a later analysis, HLA-associated TCR beta chains were found to be more clonally expanded and to have lower generation probabilities than equally common non-associated chains. Because HLA typing was unavailable for some donors at each locus, only the typed subset was used in association tests. Roughly uniform sequencing depth across donors was assumed in presence/absence analyses, although this assumption may not hold. In the study, about 150 TCR beta chains were listed as associated with cytomegalovirus. The cohort was sequenced for TCR beta chains only, and without alpha or paired-chain data the features that could be detected were limited. Most TCR sequences were observed very rarely across donors, whereas some public TCRs were present in many individuals.

Of note for this clone: The clone's antigen remains unknown. Per-base qualities were not stored, and no clone one base away is much larger.

Receptor amplification or capture employed the immunoSEQ multiplex PCR assay. A mixture of 60 forward primers for TCR Vbeta segments and 13 reverse primers for TCR Jbeta segments was used in the multiplex PCR. Amplification of the CDR3 region of rearranged TCR beta genes was performed with a multiplex PCR assay on genomic DNA. The Illumina HiSeq System was used to sequence the amplified TCR beta libraries as 87-base-pair reads. The authors processed their data as follows. A later analysis counted tens of millions of unique TCR beta chains across the 670 or so repertoires, and some 11 million of these chains were shared by at least two donors. To remove PCR and sequencing errors, raw reads were error-corrected and collapsed into unique sequences using a nearest-neighbor algorithm that merged closely related sequences. V, D and J gene segments were assigned by aligning CDR3 sequences to IMGT reference sequences. Each retained sequence needed at least a six-nucleotide match to both a V gene segment and a J gene segment. Rearrangements were called productive when the CDR3 lacked stop codons and stayed in frame with V and J; all others were non-productive. CDR3 was defined according to IMGT convention as the region running from the second conserved V-encoded cysteine to the conserved J-encoded phenylalanine. The earlier analysis of roughly 590 of the donors excluded sequences that lacked an unambiguous match to a single V gene segment. An earlier analysis of fewer than 750 of the donors called V segments functional above 56.7% productive rearrangements and segregating when the between-donor standard deviation exceeded 5%. A statistical classification framework was developed to diagnose cytomegalovirus status using the catalog of TCR beta chain sequences. In a later analysis, TCR nucleotide sequences were compared against IMGT/GENE-DB human TR gene sequences so that V and J genes could be assigned. In a later analysis, CDR3 sequences and most-parsimonious VDJ recombination scenarios were assigned using the TCRdist pipeline. In a later analysis, each TCR beta chain was defined by its CDR3 amino acid sequence together with its V-gene family, and reads without a unique V-gene family were excluded. As a way to deal with suspected cross-contamination and a sequencing artifact, a later analysis dropped hundreds of nucleotide sequences that were highly shared and had low generation probability. A later analysis calculated a clonal expansion index for each public chain from normalized within-repertoire ranks of inferred template counts. A later analysis computed generation probabilities with a VDJ recombination model fitted to out-of-frame rearrangements, and checked the results against IGoR. In a later analysis, hypergeometric tests were used to score TCR-TCR, TCR-HLA and TCR-CMV co-occurrence, with a repertoire-size bias correction applied to TCR pairs. False discovery rates were estimated in a later analysis by permuting HLA or CMV assignments 20 times. In a later analysis, co-occurring TCRs were grouped using DBSCAN, with TCRdist sequence similarity added in when clustering inside HLA-allele-positive subsets. Repertoires with fewer than 30,000 or more than 120,000 public chains were left out of co-occurrence clustering, as were roughly five repertoires with anomalous nucleotide sharing. This is the immuneACCESS table as TCRdb keeps it, with only in-frame sequences that have V and J called. A part of the clones is gone; compared with another copy, unresolved V genes explain less than half, and the rest is unexplained. V, J and clone size were drawn from that table, and D and trimming were deduced from the DNA. A total of about 150,000 clones appear in this sample, approximately 88% of them only once. Of the sample, 0.38% falls within the top ten clones.

Clipping removes 1 base from V and 4 bases from J, with 5 as the unmatched junction base count. From the germline V gene, CDR1 is SGDLS and CDR2 is YYNGEE. The CDR3 numbers 16 residues from cysteine through phenylalanine. The only DNA kept is the CDR3, 48 bases in frame from the first base. In total, roughly 710 healthy bone marrow donors made up the cohort. At the time of sampling, every cohort member was nominally healthy, though immune exposures that went unrecorded were likely present. The donor tested CMV seronegative, placing the donor among the 350 to 400 seronegative members of the cohort. A peripheral blood sample was provided by each donor, and peripheral blood mononuclear cells were used for TCR beta sequencing. Genomic DNA was extracted from the blood cell samples with the Qiagen DNeasy Blood Extraction Kit.

The clonotype comes from a boy between 2 and 10 years old in good health and CMV-seronegative. Input material: PBMCs. The V and J segments used are TRBV9 and TRBJ2-2; 9 of the junction bases match TRBD2. The nucleotide sequence is given as TGTGCCAGCAGCGTACTAGCGGGAAAGAGCACCGGGGAGCTGTTTTTT. Its translation reads: CASSVLAGKSTGELFF.